The T cell receptor (beta chain) described here comes from a study of T cells in Graves' hyperthyroidism and ophthalmopathy. Study information: Peripheral blood was secured at the point of initial diagnosis, before any treatment.

There are 15 residues in the CDR3. Germline V gene lookup returns CDR1 DFQATT and CDR2 SNEGSKA (reference sequence). Trimming removed 6 bases from V and 5 bases from J; junction bases left unmatched: 15. The sample holds many counts of this clonotype. Hyperthyroidism was newly diagnosed in patients aged 18 to 65 (duration under 2 months). Exclusion of a patient resulted from uncontrolled infection, other autoimmune disease, pregnancy or lactation. Out of approximately 9.9 ml of fresh peripheral blood came the PBMCs. Using RNA transcripts as the source, TCR beta CDR3 regions were amplified. A set of HTBI primers served as the primers for a first-round RT-PCR of the TCR CDR3. TCRdb ran MiXCR on the multiplex PCR reads and lists one entry per CDR3 protein. Of 150,000 or so distinct CDR3 sequences listed, more than 20% were seen once; the top ten hold roughly 73%.

Sequences were obtained from blood. The sequence was obtained from a woman aged 45-65 years with Graves' hyperthyroidism that later progressed to Graves' ophthalmopathy. The V gene is TRBV20-1, the J gene TRBJ2-7; TRBD1 aligns across 8 bases. The CDR3 DNA reads as TGCAGTGCAGCGATATTAGAGGACAGGGTGGACGAGCAGTACTTC. This sequence encodes CSAAILEDRVDEQYF.